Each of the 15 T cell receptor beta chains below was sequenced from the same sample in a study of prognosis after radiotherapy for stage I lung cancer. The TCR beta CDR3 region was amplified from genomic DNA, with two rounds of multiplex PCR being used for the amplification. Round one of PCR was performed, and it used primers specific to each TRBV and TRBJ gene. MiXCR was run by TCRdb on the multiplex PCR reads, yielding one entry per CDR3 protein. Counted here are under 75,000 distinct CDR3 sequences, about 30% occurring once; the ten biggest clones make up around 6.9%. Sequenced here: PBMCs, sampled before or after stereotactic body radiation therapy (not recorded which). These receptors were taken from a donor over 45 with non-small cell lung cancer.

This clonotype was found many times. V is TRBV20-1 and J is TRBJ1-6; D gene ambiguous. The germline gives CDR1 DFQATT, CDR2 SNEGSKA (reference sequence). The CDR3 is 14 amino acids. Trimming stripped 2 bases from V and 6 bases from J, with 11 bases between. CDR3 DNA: TGCAGTGCTAGACGGGCCCCTCTTAATTCACCCCTCCACTTT. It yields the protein CSARRAPLNSPLHF.

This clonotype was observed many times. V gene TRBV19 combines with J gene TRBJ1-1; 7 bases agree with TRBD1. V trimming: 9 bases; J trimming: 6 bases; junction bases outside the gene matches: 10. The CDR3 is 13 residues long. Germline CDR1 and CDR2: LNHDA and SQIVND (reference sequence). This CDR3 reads CASTQDRAAEAFF. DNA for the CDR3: TGTGCCAGCACCCAAGACAGGGCCGCTGAAGCTTTCTTT.

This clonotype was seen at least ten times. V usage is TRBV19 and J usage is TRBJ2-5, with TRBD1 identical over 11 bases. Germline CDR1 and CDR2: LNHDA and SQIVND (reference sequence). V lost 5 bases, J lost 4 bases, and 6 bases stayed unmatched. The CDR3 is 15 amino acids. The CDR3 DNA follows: TGTGCCAGTAGTTGGGGGACAGGGGGGACAGAGACCCAGTACTTC. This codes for CASSWGTGGTETQYF.

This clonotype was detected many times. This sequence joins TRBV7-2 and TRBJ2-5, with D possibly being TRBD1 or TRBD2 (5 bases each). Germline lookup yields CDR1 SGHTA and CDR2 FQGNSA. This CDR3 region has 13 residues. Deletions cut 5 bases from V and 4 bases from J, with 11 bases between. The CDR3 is CASSRDPRETQYF. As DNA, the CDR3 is TGTGCCAGCAGCCGGGACCCTCGAGAGACCCAGTACTTC. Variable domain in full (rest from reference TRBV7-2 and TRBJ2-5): GAGVSQSPSNKVTEKGKDVELRCDPISGHTALYWYRQSLGQGLEFLIYFQGNSAPDKSGLPSDRFSAERTGGSVSTLTIQRTQQEDSAVYLCASSRDPRETQYFGPGTRLLVL.

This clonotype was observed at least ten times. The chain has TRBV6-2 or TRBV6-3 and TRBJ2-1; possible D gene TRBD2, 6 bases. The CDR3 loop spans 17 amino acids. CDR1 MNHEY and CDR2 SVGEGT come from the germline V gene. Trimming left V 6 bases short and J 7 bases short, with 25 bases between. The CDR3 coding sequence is TGTGCCAGCAGCCACCTTGGGCGGCGGGGTCGAGGAAATGAGCAGTTCTTC. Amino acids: CASSHLGRRGRGNEQFF.

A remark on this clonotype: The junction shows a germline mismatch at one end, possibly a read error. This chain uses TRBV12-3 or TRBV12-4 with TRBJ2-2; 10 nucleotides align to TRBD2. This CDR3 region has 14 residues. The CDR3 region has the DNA TGTTCCACCGTAGGACTAGCGGCTTCCGGGGTGCTGTTTTTT. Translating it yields CSTVGLAASGVLFF.

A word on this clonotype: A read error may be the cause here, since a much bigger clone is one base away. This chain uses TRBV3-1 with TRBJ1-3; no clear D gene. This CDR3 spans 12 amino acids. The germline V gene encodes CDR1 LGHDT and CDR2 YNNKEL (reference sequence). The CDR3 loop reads CACSFGGNTIYF. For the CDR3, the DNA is TGTGCCTGCAGCTTCGGTGGAAACACCATATATTTT.

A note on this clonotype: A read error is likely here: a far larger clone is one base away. CDR3 sequence reads: CASSTRAEGHDQYF. CDR3 nucleotide sequence: TGTGCCAGCAGTACCCGGGCCGAGGGACACGATCAGTACTTC. The chain recombines TRBV6-5 with TRBJ2-7; perhaps TRBD1 as D (6 bases). The CDR3 length is 14 residues. Germline V gene lookup returns CDR1 MNHEY and CDR2 SVGAGI.

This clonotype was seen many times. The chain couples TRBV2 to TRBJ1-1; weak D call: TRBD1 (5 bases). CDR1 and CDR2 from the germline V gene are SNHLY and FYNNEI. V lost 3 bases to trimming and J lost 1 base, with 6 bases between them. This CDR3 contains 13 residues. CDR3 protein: CASSDRENTEAFF. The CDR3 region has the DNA TGTGCCAGCAGTGACAGGGAGAACACTGAAGCTTTCTTT.

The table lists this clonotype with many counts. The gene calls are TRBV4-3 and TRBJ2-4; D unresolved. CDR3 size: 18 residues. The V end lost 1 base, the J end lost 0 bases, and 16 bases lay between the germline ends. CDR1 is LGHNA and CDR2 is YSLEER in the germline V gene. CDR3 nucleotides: TGCGCCAGCAGCCAAGCCCCGGCCAGTCAGGTAGCCAAAAACATTCAGTACTTC. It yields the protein CASSQAPASQVAKNIQYF.

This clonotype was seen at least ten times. The CDR3 DNA sequence: TGTGCCAGCAGTCGGGGACACAATGAAAAACTGTTTTTT. Translation: CASSRGHNEKLFF. V and J are TRBV6-1 and TRBJ1-4, with TRBD1 as a possible D gene (6 bases). Germline loops: CDR1 MNHNS, CDR2 SASEGT. This CDR3 contains 13 residues. Trimming pared 5 bases from V and 5 bases from J, leaving 9 bases between.

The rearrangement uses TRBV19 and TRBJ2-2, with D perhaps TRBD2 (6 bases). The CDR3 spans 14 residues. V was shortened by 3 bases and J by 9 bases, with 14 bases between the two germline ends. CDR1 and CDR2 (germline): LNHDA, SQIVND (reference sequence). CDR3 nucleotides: TGTGCCAGTAGTATCGGAGGGGTCGACAGGGAGCTGTTTTTT. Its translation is CASSIGGVDRELFF.

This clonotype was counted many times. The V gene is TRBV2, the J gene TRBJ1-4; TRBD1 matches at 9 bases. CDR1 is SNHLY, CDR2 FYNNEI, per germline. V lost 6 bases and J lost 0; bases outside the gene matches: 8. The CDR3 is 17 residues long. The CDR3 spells CASSDGTGSATNEKLFF. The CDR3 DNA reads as TGTGCCAGCAGCGACGGGACAGGGAGTGCAACTAATGAAAAACTGTTTTTT.

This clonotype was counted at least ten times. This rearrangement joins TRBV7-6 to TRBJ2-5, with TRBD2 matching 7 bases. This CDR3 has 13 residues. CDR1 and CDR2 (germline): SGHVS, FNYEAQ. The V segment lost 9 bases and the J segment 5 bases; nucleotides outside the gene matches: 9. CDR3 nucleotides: TGTGCCAGTTCCACGAGAGCGGGGGAGACCCAGTACTTC. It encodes CASSTRAGETQYF.

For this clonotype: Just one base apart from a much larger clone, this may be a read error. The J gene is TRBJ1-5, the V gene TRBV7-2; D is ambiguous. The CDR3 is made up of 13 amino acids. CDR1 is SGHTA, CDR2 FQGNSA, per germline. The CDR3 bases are TGTGCCAGCAGTCTGTCCTCCCAGCAGCCCAAGCATTTT. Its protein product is CASSLSSQQPKHF. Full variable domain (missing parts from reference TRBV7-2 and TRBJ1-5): GAGVSQSPSNKVTEKGKDVELRCDPISGHTALYWYRQSLGQGLEFLIYFQGNSAPDKSGLPSDRFSAERTGGSVSTLTIQRTQQEDSAVYLCASSLSSQQPKHFGDGTRLSIL.